One sample yielded the 12 T cell receptor beta chains listed below, sequenced in a study of blood T cell repertoires in COVID-19. TCRdb's copy holds only in-frame clones and misses some; the assay was immunoSEQ multiplex PCR. The top ten hold 16% of the sample, which has 50,000 or so clones, around 80% seen once. Source material: peripheral blood. The receptor set was obtained from a man aged 40-49 years with acute or convalescent COVID-19.

The V and J genes are TRBV3-1 (or the pseudogene TRBV3-2) and TRBJ2-2; D gene unclear. CDR3 length: 15 amino acids. V lost 1 base and J lost 3, with 9 bases in between. Germline CDR1 and CDR2: LGHDT and YNNKEL (reference sequence). In nucleotides, the CDR3 is TGTGCCAGCAGCCAAGTTTTACAATACACCGGGGAGCTGTTTTTT. This translates into CASSQVLQYTGELFF.

The V gene is TRBV3-1 (or the pseudogene TRBV3-2), the J gene TRBJ1-1; TRBD1 matches at 7 bases. The CDR3 is 14 amino acids. Germline V CDR1 and CDR2: LGHDT, YNNKEL (reference sequence). J gave up 6 bases and V 1 base, and 5 bases lay outside the gene matches. This CDR3 is CASSQGSGTAEAFF. DNA of the CDR3: TGTGCCAGCAGCCAAGGTTCCGGGACAGCTGAAGCTTTCTTT.

The rearrangement links TRBV9 to TRBJ2-3; 10 nucleotides line up with TRBD2. V gave up 4 bases and J gave up 2 bases; unmatched junction bases: 4. The CDR3 extends over 15 amino acids. The V gene's germline CDR1 is SGDLS and CDR2 YYNGEE. The CDR3 here is CASSPAGGDTDTQYF. In DNA, the CDR3 is TGTGCCAGCAGCCCAGCGGGGGGGGACACAGATACGCAGTATTTT.

V gene TRBV27 combines with J gene TRBJ1-2; 7 positions agree with TRBD1. CDR1 and CDR2 from the germline V gene are MNHEY and SMNVEV (reference sequence). The CDR3 loop spans 17 amino acids. After removal of 5 bases from V and 0 bases from J, the junction contained 12 bases not matched to a gene. The CDR3 sequence: CASSGGTARDSNYGYTF. The CDR3 DNA reads TGTGCCAGCAGTGGAGGGACAGCCCGCGATTCTAACTATGGCTACACCTTC.

The chain combines TRBV5-1 with TRBJ2-1, with 8 positions matching TRBD1. The J segment lost 2 bases and the V segment lost 5 bases, leaving 3 bases of the junction unmatched. The CDR3 loop spans 14 amino acids. The germline gives CDR1 SGHRS, CDR2 YFSETQ. Here the CDR3 DNA reads TGCGCCAGCAGTTCGGACAGGGCCTACAATGAGCAGTTCTTC. This sequence encodes CASSSDRAYNEQFF.

The V call is TRBV5-6, the J call TRBJ1-4; 9 nucleotides match TRBD1. Unmatched junction bases numbered 6, after V lost 2 bases and J lost 7 bases. This CDR3 comprises 15 residues. Germline loops: CDR1 SGHDT, CDR2 YYEEEE. The CDR3 loop reads CASSFTGGRVEKLFF. The CDR3 DNA follows: TGTGCCAGCAGCTTTACAGGGGGCAGGGTTGAAAAACTGTTTTTT.

The chain recombines TRBV11-3 with TRBJ1-1; TRBD1 agrees at 7 bases. This CDR3 contains 12 residues. Germline lookup yields CDR1 SGHNT and CDR2 YENEEA. V shed 0 bases, J shed 11 bases, and the junction held 3 bases outside the gene matches. DNA of the CDR3: TGTGCCAGCAGCTTAGAGACAGGGAGGGCTTTCTTT. Translating gives CASSLETGRAFF.

The V and J genes are TRBV10-1 and TRBJ1-1; perhaps TRBD1 as D (5 bases). Per the germline V gene, CDR1 is WNHNN and CDR2 is SYGVQD (reference sequence). V was shortened by 4 bases and J by 1 base, with 7 bases between the two germline ends. The CDR3 loop spans 13 amino acids. Here the CDR3 DNA reads TGCGCCAGCAGTGGAGACAGGAACACTGAAGCTTTCTTT. Translating it yields CASSGDRNTEAFF.

This clone was seen a handful of times. The V gene is TRBV7-9, the J gene TRBJ2-5, with D perhaps matching TRBD1 (5 bases). V lost 4 bases to trimming and J lost 5 bases, with 5 bases between them. The CDR3 length is 11 residues. The V gene's germline CDR1 is SEHNR and CDR2 FQNEAQ (reference sequence). CDR3 loop: CASSSGETQYF. CDR3 nucleotide sequence: TGTGCCAGCAGCTCAGGGGAGACCCAGTACTTC.

The chain has TRBV30 and TRBJ1-5; 7 bases agree with TRBD1. J lost 5 bases, V lost 0 bases, and 10 bases had no gene match. Germline CDR1 and CDR2: GTSNPN and SVGIG (reference sequence). This CDR3 comprises 16 residues. This CDR3 reads CAWSVRQGPRDQPQHF. The CDR3, as DNA: TGTGCCTGGAGTGTACGACAGGGTCCTCGTGATCAGCCCCAGCATTTT.

The chain combines TRBV5-1 with TRBJ2-7, with D perhaps matching TRBD1 (5 bases). This CDR3 has 12 residues. CDR1 and CDR2 (germline): SGHRS, YFSETQ. Trimming removed 4 bases from V and 3 bases from J, with 8 bases in between. The CDR3 region has the DNA TGCGCCAGCAGCACAGACAGCTACGAGCAGTACGTC. Residues: CASSTDSYEQYV.

This CDR3 reads CASSLKLNEQFF. In nucleotides, the CDR3 is TGCGCCAGCAGCTTGAAACTGAATGAGCAGTTCTTC. The gene calls are TRBV5-1 and TRBJ2-1; no definite D call. Trimming cost V 1 base and J 7 bases, with 6 bases left between them. The V gene's germline CDR1 is SGHRS and CDR2 YFSETQ. The CDR3 contains 12 residues.